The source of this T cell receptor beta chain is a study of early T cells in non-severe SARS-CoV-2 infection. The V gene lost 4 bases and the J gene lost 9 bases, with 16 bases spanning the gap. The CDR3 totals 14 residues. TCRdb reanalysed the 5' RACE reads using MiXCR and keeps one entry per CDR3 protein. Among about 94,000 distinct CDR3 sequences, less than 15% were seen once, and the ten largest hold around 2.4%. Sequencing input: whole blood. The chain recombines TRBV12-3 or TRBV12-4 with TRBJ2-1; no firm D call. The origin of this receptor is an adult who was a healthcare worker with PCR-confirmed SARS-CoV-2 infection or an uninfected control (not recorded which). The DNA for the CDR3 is TGTGCCAGCAGTTGGGCAGGAACATTCGCTGAGCAGTTCTTC. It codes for CASSWAGTFAEQFF.